Below, 13 T cell receptor beta chains from the same sample are listed, as sequenced in a study of blood T cell repertoires in COVID-19. The method was immunoSEQ multiplex PCR; TCRdb's version includes in-frame clones alone and lacks a portion of them. The sample yields 370,000 or so clones, roughly four fifths seen once. Sequencing used peripheral blood. The source is a human donor with acute or convalescent COVID-19. The donor label of this sample is uncertain.

CDR3 DNA sequence: TGTGCCAGTTACTCCAGGGGGCAGGGCACAGATACGCAGTATTTT. Protein sequence: CASYSRGQGTDTQYF. The J gene is TRBJ2-3, the V gene TRBV28; 8 bases match TRBD1. The germline V gene has CDR1 MDHEN and CDR2 SYDVKM. This CDR3 is 15 amino acids long. V gave up 9 bases and J gave up 1 base; unmatched junction bases: 9.

The V call is TRBV27, the J call TRBJ2-5; D is ambiguous. The CDR3 sequence is 15 residues long. V was shortened by 6 bases and J by 4 bases, with 18 bases between the two germline ends. Looked up from germline, CDR1 is MNHEY and CDR2 is SMNVEV (reference sequence). The CDR3 region is CASSHSRRRGETQYF. CDR3 sequence (DNA): TGTGCCAGCAGCCATAGTCGCAGGCGTGGAGAGACCCAGTACTTC.

The rearrangement uses TRBV3-1 (or the pseudogene TRBV3-2) and TRBJ1-4; D not certain. Per the germline V gene, CDR1 is LGHDT and CDR2 is YNNKEL (reference sequence). The V gene lost 3 bases and the J gene lost 3 bases, with 11 bases spanning the gap. The CDR3 has 15 amino acids. The CDR3 region is CASSHGGIANEKLFF. Written as DNA, the CDR3 is TGTGCCAGCAGCCATGGCGGGATAGCTAATGAAAAACTGTTTTTT.

The rearrangement links TRBV3-1 (or the pseudogene TRBV3-2) to TRBJ1-5; no clear D. V was pared by 4 bases and J by 5 bases, with 12 bases between. This CDR3 comprises 14 residues. Germline-derived CDR1 and CDR2 are LGHDT and YNNKEL (reference sequence). DNA of the CDR3: TGTGCCAGCAGCCCGGGAGGATGGGATCAGCCCCAGCATTTT. Translating gives CASSPGGWDQPQHF.

This clone was seen only a few times. The rearrangement links TRBV24-1 to TRBJ2-2; 9 nucleotides match TRBD1. Trimming took 7 bases from V and 1 from J; bases not matched to a gene: 0. The germline CDR1 and CDR2 sequences are KGHDR and SFDVKD. The CDR3 is 14 residues long. The CDR3 region is CATRGQGNTGELFF. CDR3 in DNA: TGTGCCACCAGGGGACAGGGGAACACCGGGGAGCTGTTTTTT.

V is TRBV5-1 and J is TRBJ2-7; 13 nucleotides match TRBD2. The germline CDR1 and CDR2 sequences are SGHRS and YFSETQ. The CDR3 runs to 15 residues. The V and J ends lost 0 bases and 5 bases, in that order; junction bases with no gene match: 2. For the CDR3, the DNA is TGCGCCAGCAGCTTGGGGACTAGCGGGAGTAACGAGCAGTACTTC. Translating it yields CASSLGTSGSNEQYF.

The V and J genes are TRBV3-1 (or the pseudogene TRBV3-2) and TRBJ2-1, with 9 bases that match TRBD1. The CDR3 is 17 residues long. Germline assignment: CDR1 LGHDT and CDR2 YNNKEL (reference sequence). Trimming took 0 bases from V and 5 from J; bases not matched to a gene: 8. The chain's CDR3 is CASSQDLYGTGNNEQFF. In DNA, the CDR3 is TGTGCCAGCAGCCAAGATCTCTACGGGACAGGGAACAATGAGCAGTTCTTC.

The chain employs TRBV2 and TRBJ2-1, with 7 bases that match TRBD1. This CDR3 region has 15 residues. CDR1 and CDR2 from the germline V gene are SNHLY and FYNNEI. Trimming at V came to 6 bases and at J to 3 bases, leaving 8 bases not matched to a gene. The CDR3 region is CASRETGTVYNEQFF. For the CDR3, the DNA is TGTGCCAGCAGGGAAACCGGGACAGTCTACAATGAGCAGTTCTTC.

The J gene is TRBJ2-1, the V gene TRBV19, with TRBD1 matching 7 bases. The CDR3 has 14 amino acids. Germline assignment: CDR1 LNHDA and CDR2 SQIVND (reference sequence). The V segment lost 10 bases and the J segment 3 bases; nucleotides outside the gene matches: 9. CDR3 sequence: CATRRDSNYNEQFF. CDR3 in DNA: TGTGCCACCAGAAGGGACAGTAACTACAATGAGCAGTTCTTC.

The gene calls are TRBV30 and TRBJ2-1; TRBD2 agrees at 7 bases. Germline V CDR1 and CDR2: GTSNPN, SVGIG (reference sequence). V lost 5 bases and J lost 4; bases outside the gene matches: 2. The CDR3 is 12 residues long. Here the CDR3 reads CAWGDYYNEQFF. The CDR3, as DNA: TGTGCCTGGGGGGACTATTACAATGAGCAGTTCTTC. The full variable domain, with the rest looked up from reference TRBV30 and TRBJ2-1, is SQTIHQWPATLVQPVGSPLSLECTVEGTSNPNLYWYRQAAGRGLQLLFYSVGIGQISSEVPQNLSASRPQDRQFILSSKKLLLSDSGFYLCAWGDYYNEQFFGPGTRLTVL.

The V call is TRBV24-1, the J call TRBJ2-1; TRBD1 agrees at 7 bases. Germline loops: CDR1 KGHDR, CDR2 SFDVKD. V shed 3 bases, J shed 6 bases, and the junction held 7 bases outside the gene matches. There are 15 residues in the CDR3. The CDR3 loop is CATSDPRQGGNEQFF. The CDR3 DNA sequence: TGTGCCACCAGTGATCCCCGACAGGGTGGCAATGAGCAGTTCTTC.

The chain is built from TRBV18 and TRBJ2-7, with a tentative D call TRBD1 (6 bases). V dropped 3 bases and J dropped 2 bases, with 14 bases sitting between them. Per the germline V gene, CDR1 is KGHSH and CDR2 is LQKENI. This CDR3 contains 15 residues. For the CDR3, the DNA is TGTGCCAGCTCACCGCGTACAGGGACGACCTACGAGCAGTACTTC. It yields the protein CASSPRTGTTYEQYF.

V usage is TRBV2 and J usage is TRBJ2-4; tentatively, D is TRBD1 (5 bases). The CDR3 has 13 amino acids. Trimming removed 8 bases at V and 5 bases at J, with 13 bases between. CDR1 is SNHLY, CDR2 FYNNEI, per germline. CDR3 residues: CASGADIENIQYF. CDR3 DNA: TGTGCCAGCGGGGCCGACATAGAAAACATTCAGTACTTC.